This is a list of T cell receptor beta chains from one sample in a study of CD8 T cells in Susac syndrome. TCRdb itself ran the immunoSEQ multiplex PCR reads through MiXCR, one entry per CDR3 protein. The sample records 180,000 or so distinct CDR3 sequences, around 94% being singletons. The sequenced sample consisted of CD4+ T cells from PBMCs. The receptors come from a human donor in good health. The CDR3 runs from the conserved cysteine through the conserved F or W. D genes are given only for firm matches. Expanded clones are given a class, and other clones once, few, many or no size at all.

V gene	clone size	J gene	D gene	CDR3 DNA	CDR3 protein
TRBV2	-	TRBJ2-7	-	TGTGCCAGCAGTGGTAGTCTCTCCTACGAGCAGTACTTC	CASSGSLSYEQYF
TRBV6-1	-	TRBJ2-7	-	TGTGCCAGCACCCAAGACAGAGCCGAGCAGTACTTC	CASTQDRAEQYF
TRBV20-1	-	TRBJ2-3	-	TGCAGTGCTACCCGAGTTTGGGGGGTCCGGAGAGATACGCAGTATTTT	CSATRVWGVRRDTQYF
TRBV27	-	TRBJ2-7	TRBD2	TGTGCCAGCAGTGGGACTACTTCGTCCTACGAGCAGTACTTC	CASSGTTSSYEQYF
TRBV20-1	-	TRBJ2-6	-	TGCAGTGCTAGCCGGTCTGGGGCCAACGTCCTGACTTTC	CSASRSGANVLTF
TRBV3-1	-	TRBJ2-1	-	TGTGCCAGCAGCCAAGATCGAACGGGACACTTTAATGATGAGCAGTTCTTC	CASSQDRTGHFNDEQFF
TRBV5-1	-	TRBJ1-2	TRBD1	TGCGCCAGCAGCCTGGGACAGAACTTGTATGGCTACACCTTC	CASSLGQNLYGYTF
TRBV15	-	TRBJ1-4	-	TGTGCCACCAGCAAGCTGGAGGAAAAACTGTTTTTT	CATSKLEEKLFF
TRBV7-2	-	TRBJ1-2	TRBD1	TGTGCCAGCAGCTTAGGCCCCGGGACAGGGTCTGGCTACACCTTC	CASSLGPGTGSGYTF
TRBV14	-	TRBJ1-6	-	TGTGCCAGCAGCCTCACGCTTGGGAATTCACCCCTCCACTTT	CASSLTLGNSPLHF
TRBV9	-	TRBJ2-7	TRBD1	TGTGCCAGCAGCGTAGCCGGGACAGGGGCCTACGAGCAGTACTTC	CASSVAGTGAYEQYF
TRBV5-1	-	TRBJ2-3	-	TGCGCCAGCAGCTTCAAAGGGTCGGTGACAGATACGCAGTATTTT	CASSFKGSVTDTQYF
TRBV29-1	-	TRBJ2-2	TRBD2	TGCAGCGTGAAACCGACTAGCGCGGCCGGGGAGCTGTTTTTT	CSVKPTSAAGELFF
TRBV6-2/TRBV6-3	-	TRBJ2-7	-	TGTGCCAGCAGTTACGCGGTGCACCTCGAGCAGTACTTC	CASSYAVHLEQYF
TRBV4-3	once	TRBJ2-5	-	TGCGCCAGCAGCCAAGATCAGGGTCGGACCCAGTACTTC	CASSQDQGRTQYF
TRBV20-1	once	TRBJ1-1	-	TGCAGTGCTAGACCGGTGGGGCAGATGAACACTGAAGCTTTCTTT	CSARPVGQMNTEAFF
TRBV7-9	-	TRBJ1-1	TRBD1	TGTGCCAGCAGCCCCCGACAGGGCACTGAAGCTTTCTTT	CASSPRQGTEAFF
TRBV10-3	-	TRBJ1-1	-	TGTGCCATCAGCGAACAGGGGAACACTGAAGCTTTCTTT	CAISEQGNTEAFF
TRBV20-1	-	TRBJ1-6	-	TGCAGTGCGCGACCGGGATCCTTTCCGTCACCCCTCCACTTT	CSARPGSFPSPLHF
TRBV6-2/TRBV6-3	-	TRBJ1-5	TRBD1	TGTGCCAGCAGTTACCCCGCGGACAGGGGGCTTCAGCCCCAGCATTTT	CASSYPADRGLQPQHF
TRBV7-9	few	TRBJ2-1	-	TGTGCCAGCCTCGAAGACAGTTACAATGAGCAGTTCTTC	CASLEDSYNEQFF
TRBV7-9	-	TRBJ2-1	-	TGTGCCAGCAGCTTAGCGGACAATGAGCAGTTCTTC	CASSLADNEQFF
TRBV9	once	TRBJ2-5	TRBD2	TGTGCCAGCAGCGTGGGAGGGGCAGCTCAAGAGACCCAGTACTTC	CASSVGGAAQETQYF
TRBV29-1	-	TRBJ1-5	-	TGCAGCGTTGGGACAGCTCGTGACCAGCCCCAGCATTTT	CSVGTARDQPQHF
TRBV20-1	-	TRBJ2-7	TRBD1	TGCAGTGCTAGCCCCATTCCGGGACAGGCCTACGAGCAGTACTTC	CSASPIPGQAYEQYF
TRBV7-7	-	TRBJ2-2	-	TGTGCTAGCCGAGTGGCAGCGAACACCGGGGAGCTGTTTTTT	CASRVAANTGELFF
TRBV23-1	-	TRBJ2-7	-	TGCGCCAGCAGTCTCAGATGGGGGTACGAGCAGTACTTC	CASSLRWGYEQYF
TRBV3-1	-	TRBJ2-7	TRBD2	TGTGCCAGCAGCCAAGGAGCGGGGGCTGACGAGCAGTACTTC	CASSQGAGADEQYF
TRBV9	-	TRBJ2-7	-	TGTGCCAGCAGCCCCCATAGCCCAGCCGCGACAAGGGGTGAGCAGTACTTC	CASSPHSPAATRGEQYF
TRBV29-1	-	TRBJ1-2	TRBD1	TGCAGCATTCGTATCGGGACAGGGTCCTATGGCTACACCTTC	CSIRIGTGSYGYTF